The clone carrying this T cell receptor (beta chain) was picked up a small number of times. The antigen is undetermined. The data originate from a study of CD8+CD57+ T cells in acquired aplastic anemia. About the research overall: Sorted CD4+ and CD8+ cells gave a mean 3.2 ug DNA, range about 0.19 to 27.4 ug.

V was pared by 3 bases and J by 1 base, with 12 bases between. CDR1 KGHDR and CDR2 SFDVKD come from the germline V gene. The CDR3 is 15 residues long. Study-level results: Common to patients and controls were twenty-nine CD8+ CDR3 sequences.

Patients sequenced had flow cytometry evidence of CD8+CD57+ cell expansion. Severe acquired aplastic anemia was diagnosed in all patients. Patients were treatment-naive when blood was sampled. Genomic DNA, the template, was used for profiling of the TCR beta VDJ and CDR3. TCRdb used MiXCR to reprocess the reads, holding one entry per CDR3 protein. The sample lists over 150,000 distinct CDR3 sequences; about 50% were seen once. The rearrangement uses TRBV24-1 and TRBJ2-7; D is perhaps TRBD2 (5 bases). This TCR was recovered from a human donor with aplastic anemia. The specimen was sorted CD4+, CD8+, or CD8+CD57+ T cells (not recorded which) from PBMCs. The CDR3 region is CATSDAGRNSYEQYF. Written as DNA, the CDR3 is TGTGCCACCAGTGATGCGGGTCGTAATTCCTACGAGCAGTACTTC.